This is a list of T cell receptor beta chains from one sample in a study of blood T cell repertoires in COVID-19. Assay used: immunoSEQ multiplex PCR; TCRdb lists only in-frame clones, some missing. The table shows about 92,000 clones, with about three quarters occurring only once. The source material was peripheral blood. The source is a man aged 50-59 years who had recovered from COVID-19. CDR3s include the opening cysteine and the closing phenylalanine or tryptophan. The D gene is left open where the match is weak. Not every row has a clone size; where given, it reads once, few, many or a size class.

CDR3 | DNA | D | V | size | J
CASSSEWGQDEQYF | TGCGCCAGCAGCTCCGAGTGGGGACAGGACGAGCAGTACTTC | TRBD1 | TRBV5-1 | - | TRBJ2-7
CASSGFSGNTIYF | TGTGCCAGCTCGGGTTTCTCTGGAAACACCATATATTTT | - | TRBV7-9 | - | TRBJ1-3
CASSLSRAEAFF | TGTGCCAGCAGTTTATCGCGGGCTGAAGCTTTCTTT | - | TRBV28 | - | TRBJ1-1
CASSVGNSEYNEQFF | TGTGCCAGCAGCGTAGGAAATAGCGAGTACAATGAGCAGTTCTTC | - | TRBV9 | - | TRBJ2-1
CASSFDRGPNYGYTF | TGTGCCAGCAGCTTCGACAGGGGACCTAACTATGGCTACACCTTC | TRBD1 | TRBV7-9 | - | TRBJ1-2
CASSDQQGAVGDTQYF | TGTGCCAGCAGTGACCAACAGGGGGCTGTAGGAGATACGCAGTATTTT | TRBD1 | TRBV2 | once | TRBJ2-3
CASSYSAGKGSPLHF | TGTGCCAGCAGTTACAGCGCAGGGAAGGGTTCACCCCTCCACTTT | - | TRBV6-5 | - | TRBJ1-6
CASSTTVTRRSPEAFF | TGTGCCAGCAGCACTACCGTAACCCGGAGGAGCCCTGAAGCTTTCTTT | - | TRBV6-6 | - | TRBJ1-1
CASSRTGRACDEQYF | TGCGCCAGCAGTCGTACAGGACGGGCGTGCGACGAGCAGTACTTC | - | TRBV10-1 | - | TRBJ2-7
CASSEATQGKLFF | TGTGCCAGCAGTGAAGCTACGCAGGGCAAACTGTTTTTT | - | TRBV6-1 | - | TRBJ1-4
CASSFLDRGRGYTF | TGTGCCAGCAGCTTCTTGGACAGGGGGCGCGGCTACACCTTC | TRBD1 | TRBV5-4 | - | TRBJ1-2
CASGSPTADTQYF | TGCGCCAGCGGGAGTCCCACAGCGGATACGCAGTATTTT | - | TRBV5-1 | - | TRBJ2-3
CASSLAGTHEQFF | TGTGCCAGCAGTCTAGCGGGCACCCATGAGCAGTTCTTC | TRBD2 | TRBV12-3/TRBV12-4 | - | TRBJ2-1
CASSGNSGQPQHF | TGTGCCAGCAGCGGAAACTCGGGTCAGCCCCAGCATTTT | - | TRBV2 | - | TRBJ1-5
CSVKTSYEQYF | TGCAGTGTGAAGACTTCCTACGAGCAGTACTTC | - | TRBV20-1 | - | TRBJ2-7
CASSFASGSWNEQFF | TGTGCCAGCAGTTTTGCTAGCGGGAGTTGGAATGAGCAGTTCTTC | TRBD2 | TRBV27 | - | TRBJ2-1
CSAGQAYGYTF | TGCAGCGCAGGACAGGCCTATGGCTACACCTTC | TRBD1 | TRBV29-1 | - | TRBJ1-2
CASSLGQGNTEAFF | TGTGCCAGCAGCCTAGGACAGGGGAACACTGAAGCTTTCTTT | TRBD1 | TRBV3-1/TRBV3-2 | - | TRBJ1-1
CASSQDRTTGELFF | TGTGCCAGTAGCCAAGACAGGACCACCGGGGAGCTGTTTTTT | - | TRBV19 | - | TRBJ2-2
CASSPTWGGPTGELFF | TGTGCCAGCAGCCCTACGTGGGGGGGACCCACCGGGGAGCTGTTTTTT | TRBD2 | TRBV9 | - | TRBJ2-2
CASSLGTAANTGELFF | TGTGCCAGCAGCTTAGGGACAGCCGCGAACACCGGGGAGCTGTTTTTT | TRBD1 | TRBV5-4 | many | TRBJ2-2
CASSLLTDTQYF | TGTGCCAGCAGTTTATTAACAGATACGCAGTATTTT | - | TRBV12-3/TRBV12-4 | - | TRBJ2-3
CASSFGTGRTNGYTF | TGTGCCAGCAGTTTCGGGACAGGGCGCACAAATGGCTACACCTTC | TRBD1 | TRBV28 | - | TRBJ1-2
CASSLGQSNTGELFF | TGCGCCAGCAGCTTGGGACAGAGCAACACCGGGGAGCTGTTTTTT | - | TRBV5-1 | once | TRBJ2-2
CASTPGAGETQYF | TGCGCCAGCACCCCCGGCGCGGGAGAGACCCAGTACTTC | - | TRBV5-1 | - | TRBJ2-5
CASRGGRGRVTEAFF | TGTGCCAGCCGAGGTGGCAGGGGGCGCGTCACTGAAGCTTTCTTT | TRBD1 | TRBV5-6 | - | TRBJ1-1
CAINPTGVFYDTQYF | TGTGCCATTAACCCAACAGGGGTTTTTTACGATACGCAGTATTTT | TRBD1 | TRBV10-3 | - | TRBJ2-3
CASRRVGEETQYF | TGTGCCAGTCGAAGGGTAGGGGAAGAGACCCAGTACTTC | - | TRBV19 | - | TRBJ2-5
CASSSRDTSNEKLFF | TGTGCCAGCAGCAGCCGGGACACCTCTAATGAAAAACTGTTTTTT | - | TRBV7-9 | - | TRBJ1-4
CASSDQPGTGDEQYF | TGCGCCAGCAGCGATCAACCCGGGACAGGGGACGAGCAGTACTTC | TRBD1 | TRBV5-1 | - | TRBJ2-7
CASFSSVNYGYTF | TGTGCCAGTTTCTCGTCTGTTAACTATGGCTACACCTTC | - | TRBV19 | few | TRBJ1-2